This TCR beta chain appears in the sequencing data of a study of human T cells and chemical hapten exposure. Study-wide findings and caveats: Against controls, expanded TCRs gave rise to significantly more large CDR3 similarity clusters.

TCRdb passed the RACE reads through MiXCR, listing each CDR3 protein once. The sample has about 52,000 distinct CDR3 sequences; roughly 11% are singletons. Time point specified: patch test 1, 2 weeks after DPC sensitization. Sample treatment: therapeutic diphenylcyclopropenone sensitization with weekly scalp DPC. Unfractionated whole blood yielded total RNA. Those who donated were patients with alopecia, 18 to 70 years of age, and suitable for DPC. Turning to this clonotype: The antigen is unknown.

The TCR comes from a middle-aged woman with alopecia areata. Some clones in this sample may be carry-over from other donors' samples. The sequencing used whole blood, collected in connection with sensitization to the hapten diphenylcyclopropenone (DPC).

For the CDR3, the DNA is TGTGCCAGCAGTTACACGGGGAGGACAGATACGCAGTATTTT. Amino acids: CASSYTGRTDTQYF. The genes are TRBV28 and TRBJ2-3; D might be TRBD2 (6 bases). The CDR3 is 14 residues long. The germline V gene has CDR1 MDHEN and CDR2 SYDVKM. The V gene lost 4 bases and the J gene lost 3 bases, with 11 bases spanning the gap.